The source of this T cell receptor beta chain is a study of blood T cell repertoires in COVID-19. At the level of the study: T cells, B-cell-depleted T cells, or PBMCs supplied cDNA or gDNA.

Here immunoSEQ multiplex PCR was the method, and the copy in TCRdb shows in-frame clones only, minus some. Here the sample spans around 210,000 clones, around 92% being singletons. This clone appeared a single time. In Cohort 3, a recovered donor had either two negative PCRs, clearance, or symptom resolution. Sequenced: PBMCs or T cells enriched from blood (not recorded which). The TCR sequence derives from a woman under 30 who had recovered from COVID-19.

CDR3 DNA sequence: TGCAGCGTCGCCACCAGGCAAGGAAATTCACCCCTCCACTTT. It specifies CSVATRQGNSPLHF. This chain joins TRBV29-1 and TRBJ1-6, with D unresolved. Germline loops: CDR1 SQVTM, CDR2 ANQGSEA. The V gene lost 6 bases and the J gene lost 7 bases, with 16 bases spanning the gap. This CDR3 comprises 14 residues.